This T cell receptor (beta chain) was profiled in a study of blood T cell repertoires in COVID-19. Study information: Nucleic acid was either cDNA or gDNA, and it came from T cells, B-cell-depleted T cells, or PBMCs.

This CDR3 is 14 amino acids long. Germline CDR1 reads LNHDA; CDR2 reads SQIVND (reference sequence). V lost 5 bases and J lost 1, with 11 bases in between. Original data processing: Amplification of reference gene primers was used by the study to estimate nucleated cell counts. TCRdb's copy holds only in-frame clones and misses some; the assay was immunoSEQ multiplex PCR. V, J and clone size reflect that table, while D and trimming were determined from the DNA. The top ten hold 1% to 1.4% of the sample, which has about 190,000 clones, more than 85% seen once. The rearrangement joins TRBV19 to TRBJ1-1; D is possibly TRBD1 (6 bases). The sequenced sample consisted of peripheral blood. The sequence was collected from a man aged 25 to 45 with acute or convalescent COVID-19. DNA of the CDR3: TGTGCCAGTAGTTTTGGGACACCGAACACTGAAGCTTTCTTT. Protein sequence: CASSFGTPNTEAFF. Full variable domain (rest looked up from reference TRBV19 and TRBJ1-1): DGGITQSPKYLFRKEGQNVTLSCEQNLNHDAMYWYRQDPGQGLRLIYYSQIVNDFQKGDIAEGYSVSREKKESFPLTVTSAQKNPTAFYLCASSFGTPNTEAFFGQGTRLTVV.